This TCR beta chain was identified during a study of Ad26.COV2.S vaccination and SARS-CoV-2 variants. Study in general: The vaccine Ad26.COV2.S was put into the muscle once, or twice with 56 days between.

CDR1 and CDR2 (germline): SEHNR, FQNEAQ (reference sequence). The length of the CDR3 is 14 residues. Trimming removed 5 bases at V and 0 bases at J, with 10 bases between. Study observations and caveats: An underestimation of total T cell responses may have resulted from the TCR breadth and depth analyses.

Clones were read by immunoSEQ multiplex PCR, and TCRdb kept only the in-frame ones, dropping some. The table includes some 640,000 clones, more than 70% detected once. Points on this clone: Its antigen is not known.

As for treatment: roughly 18 received Ad26.COV2.S at low or high dose, single or two shots; 5 received placebo; per-sample allocation not given. Collection of samples fell on day 63 after the first vaccine or placebo injection. The clonotype comes from a person aged 18-65 years who received the Ad26.COV2.S COVID-19 vaccine or a placebo. The sequences come from peripheral blood, collected in a trial of Ad26.COV2.S vaccine versus placebo. The chain couples TRBV7-9 to TRBJ2-5; D is ambiguous. DNA for the CDR3: TGTGCCAGCAGCGAAAGGGTGTACCAAGAGACCCAGTACTTC. Its protein is CASSERVYQETQYF.